The rows below give T cell receptor beta chains drawn from one sample of a study of identical twins. TCRdb independently ran MiXCR on the 5' RACE reads; one entry per CDR3 protein. The table has roughly 720,000 distinct CDR3 sequences, around a sixth seen once; the top ten hold about 12%. These data also featured in a second study, about T cells expressing NK-cell markers.

The sample taken for sequencing was PBMCs. These receptors originate from a woman aged 18-29 years in good health. Each CDR3 is given with its conserved first and last residue. Fields, in order: CDR3 DNA, CDR3 protein, V gene, clone size, D gene, J gene. The D gene is left open where the match is weak. Clone size is shown for a subset of rows, as once, few, many or a class of expanded clone.

DNA: TGCAGCGTTGAGTTTGCTACTGGGGCGCAGTATTTT
CDR3: CSVEFATGAQYF
V: TRBV29-1
size: few
D: .
J: TRBJ2-3

DNA: TGTGCCAGCAGCTTTAGCACAGGATCTCCCTATGGCTACACCTTC
CDR3: CASSFSTGSPYGYTF
V: TRBV7-2
size: few
D: .
J: TRBJ1-2

DNA: TGTGCCAGCAGCTCGTATGGGTACACCGGGGAGCTGTTTTTT
CDR3: CASSSYGYTGELFF
V: TRBV5-5
size: few
D: .
J: TRBJ2-2

DNA: TGTGCCAGCAGCGTACGGCCGGGGAACTATAATGAAAAACTGTTTTTT
CDR3: CASSVRPGNYNEKLFF
V: TRBV9
size: .
D: .
J: TRBJ1-4

DNA: TGTGCCAGCAGGCTGGGCGTGGGCTGGGGCGCAGGTGGCTACACCTTC
CDR3: CASRLGVGWGAGGYTF
V: TRBV27
size: .
D: .
J: TRBJ1-2

DNA: TGCGCCAGCAGCCTAGCGGGGGAGAACAATGAGCAGTTCTTC
CDR3: CASSLAGENNEQFF
V: TRBV10-2
size: .
D: TRBD2
J: TRBJ2-1

DNA: TGCAGTGCTAGTGGTCGTCAGAACGCCTACAATGAGCAGTTCTTC
CDR3: CSASGRQNAYNEQFF
V: TRBV20-1
size: few
D: .
J: TRBJ2-1

DNA: TGTGCCAGCAGCCAATGGTCTCAGCCTGGGGAGCAGTTCTTC
CDR3: CASSQWSQPGEQFF
V: TRBV3-1
size: .
D: .
J: TRBJ2-1

DNA: TGTGCCAGCAGCAACCCTCTAAACGTCCTGACTTTC
CDR3: CASSNPLNVLTF
V: TRBV7-9
size: .
D: .
J: TRBJ2-6

DNA: TGTGCCAGCAGTCCGACCAGGGGTAGCGAGCAGTACTTC
CDR3: CASSPTRGSEQYF
V: TRBV6-2/TRBV6-3
size: .
D: .
J: TRBJ2-7

DNA: TGTGCCATCAGTGAGTCTAAGGAGGTCGTCGGTACGCAGTATTTT
CDR3: CAISESKEVVGTQYF
V: TRBV10-3
size: few
D: .
J: TRBJ2-3

DNA: TGTGCCAGCAGCCTCAGTACTCTAGCGGGAAGTGGCACAGATACGCAGTATTTT
CDR3: CASSLSTLAGSGTDTQYF
V: TRBV11-1
size: .
D: TRBD2
J: TRBJ2-3

DNA: TGTGCCAGCAGCTTGTTCCTAGCCGCCGTGAACATTCAGTACTTC
CDR3: CASSLFLAAVNIQYF
V: TRBV5-6
size: few
D: .
J: TRBJ2-4

DNA: TGTGCCAGCAGTTTAGCCACCCGGGACAGATCAGCGACCCAGTACTTC
CDR3: CASSLATRDRSATQYF
V: TRBV12-3/TRBV12-4
size: .
D: TRBD1
J: TRBJ2-5

DNA: TGTGCCACCAGTGAGAGACCGGGACACCTAAGGGCCTACGAGCAGTACTTC
CDR3: CATSERPGHLRAYEQYF
V: TRBV24-1
size: .
D: .
J: TRBJ2-7

DNA: TGTGCCAGCAGCCTACAGGGTGAAACCTCTGAAGCTTTCTTT
CDR3: CASSLQGETSEAFF
V: TRBV12-3/TRBV12-4
size: .
D: .
J: TRBJ1-1

DNA: TGTGCCAGCAGCTCTAGCGGGAGCCCCGTCTTCCCCCATGAGCAGTTCTTC
CDR3: CASSSSGSPVFPHEQFF
V: TRBV7-9
size: few
D: TRBD2
J: TRBJ2-1

DNA: TGCAGTGCCCAACAAGCGGGGCGGGCCTACAATGAGCAGTTCTTC
CDR3: CSAQQAGRAYNEQFF
V: TRBV20-1
size: .
D: TRBD2
J: TRBJ2-1

DNA: TGTGCCAGTATTTGGCACACTGAAGCTTTCTTT
CDR3: CASIWHTEAFF
V: TRBV19
size: .
D: .
J: TRBJ1-1